This TCR beta chain was obtained from a study of cytomegalovirus exposure and HLA in healthy donors. Overall study context: Early released data comprised 80 million to 90 million unique TCRs from HLA-typed donors. Whole-study results and caveats: Some public TCRs appeared in many individuals, while most sequences were rare.

Remarks on this clone: As yet, its antigen is unknown.

Germline V gene sequence: CDR1 SQVTM, CDR2 ANQGSEA. V lost 4 bases and J 3 bases, leaving 13 bases between the germline ends. The CDR3 is 14 residues long. PCR used 60 Vbeta primers and 13 Jbeta primers. The repertoire was sequenced with immunoSEQ multiplex PCR; TCRdb's copy has only in-frame clones and lacks some. The sample shows approximately 110,000 clones, 55% to 75% of them seen only once. Source material: PBMCs. V gene TRBV29-1 combines with J gene TRBJ1-5; D perhaps matches TRBD1 (5 bases). This sequence was found in a woman between 35 and 50 years old in good health and CMV-seropositive. The CDR3 spells CSVAETAFNQPQHF. CDR3 in DNA: TGCAGCGTTGCCGAGACAGCGTTCAATCAGCCCCAGCATTTT.